Below, 16 T cell receptor beta chains from the same sample are listed, as sequenced in a study of monozygotic twins with inflammatory bowel disease. TCRdb reprocessed the 5' RACE reads, with one entry per CDR3 protein and no DNA. The repertoire table contains 400,000 to 500,000 distinct CDR3 sequences. The sequenced sample was blood. The source of these receptors is a human donor with ulcerative colitis or Crohn's disease, or a healthy co-twin of an affected twin (not recorded which).

The chain joins TRBV24-1 to TRBJ2-1. Germline V gene lookup returns CDR1 KGHDR and CDR2 SFDVKD. The CDR3 is 15 residues long. The CDR3 is CATSAFTDGKNEQFF.

The chain links TRBV7-9 to TRBJ1-2; the D call of TRBD1 rests on TCRdb alone, since no DNA is present to check it. Germline values: CDR1 SEHNR, CDR2 FQNEAQ (reference sequence). The CDR3 is made up of 16 amino acids. CDR3 protein: CASSPVDTTGDEGYTF. Full variable domain (remainder filled in from reference TRBV7-9 and TRBJ1-2): DTGVSQNPRHKITKRGQNVTFRCDPISEHNRLYWYRQTLGQGPEFLTYFQNEAQLEKSRLLSDRFSAERPKGSFSTLEIQRTEQGDSAMYLCASSPVDTTGDEGYTFGSGTRLTVV.

The chain's CDR3 is CASTQRGGRETQYF. The V and J genes are TRBV6-2 or TRBV6-3 and TRBJ2-5; the D gene TCRdb calls, TRBD1, cannot be checked with no DNA. The CDR3 is 14 amino acids. Germline V gene lookup returns CDR1 MNHEY and CDR2 SVGEGT.

The chain recombines TRBV5-6 with TRBJ1-1; TCRdb proposes TRBD1, but this gene call is untestable without DNA. Germline assignment: CDR1 SGHDT and CDR2 YYEEEE. The CDR3 covers 14 residues. The CDR3 loop reads CASSSGGTDTEAFF.

The genes are TRBV14 and TRBJ1-6. CDR1 and CDR2 (germline): SGHDN, FVKESK. The CDR3 is 15 residues long. The CDR3 is CASSSLRSYNSPLHF.

The chain carries TRBV20-1 and TRBJ2-7; TCRdb proposes TRBD2, but this gene call is untestable without DNA. Per germline, CDR1 DFQATT and CDR2 SNEGSKA (reference sequence). The CDR3 runs 12 residues. This CDR3 reads CSALGLAYEQYF.

This chain joins TRBV11-2 and TRBJ2-3; TCRdb reports TRBD1, a call that lacks DNA to check it against. The CDR3 is made up of 15 amino acids. Germline assignment: CDR1 SGHAT and CDR2 FQNNGV. The CDR3 here is CASSSRTGGTDTQYF.

V usage is TRBV2 and J usage is TRBJ2-5; the TCRdb D gene call, TRBD2, has no DNA to confirm it. The CDR3 consists of 15 residues. Germline V CDR1 and CDR2: SNHLY, FYNNEI. CDR3: CASSSSLSLGGTQYF.

V gene TRBV29-1 combines with J gene TRBJ1-1. This CDR3 contains 11 residues. Per the germline V gene, CDR1 is SQVTM and CDR2 is ANQGSEA. The CDR3 sequence is CSVEGGTEAFF.

The chain uses TRBV2 and TRBJ2-3; no DNA is available, so the TRBD1 call from TCRdb remains unchecked. Germline CDR1 and CDR2: SNHLY and FYNNEI. The CDR3 loop spans 15 amino acids. Here the CDR3 reads CASTKNGQGLDTQYF.

The gene calls are TRBV6-2 or TRBV6-3 and TRBJ2-2; no DNA is available, so the TRBD2 call from TCRdb remains unchecked. The CDR3 spans 18 residues. Germline assignment: CDR1 MNHEY and CDR2 SVGEGT. The CDR3 sequence is CASSYSKFFGLAYGELFF.

The gene calls are TRBV25-1 and TRBJ2-5; TCRdb designates TRBD1, a call that cannot be tested without DNA. The germline CDR1 and CDR2 sequences are MGHDK and SYGVNS. The CDR3 is 14 residues long. The CDR3 loop reads CASSDVGGRETQYF. Full variable domain (missing parts from reference TRBV25-1 and TRBJ2-5): EADIYQTPRYLVIGTGKKITLECSQTMGHDKMYWYQQDPGMELHLIHYSYGVNSTEKGDLSSESTVSRIRTEHFPLTLESARPSHTSQYLCASSDVGGRETQYFGPGTRLLVL.

V is TRBV29-1 and J is TRBJ1-2. This CDR3 spans 13 amino acids. CDR1 SQVTM and CDR2 ANQGSEA come from the germline V gene. The CDR3 is CSVAGSSVYGYTF.

The V call is TRBV7-9, the J call TRBJ2-1; TCRdb names TRBD2, which stays unverified in the absence of DNA. CDR1 and CDR2 (germline): SEHNR, FQNEAQ (reference sequence). The CDR3 is 16 amino acids. CDR3 sequence reads: CASSPQAASGYNEQFF.

The chain couples TRBV7-8 to TRBJ2-1; absent DNA, TCRdb's TRBD1 call cannot be checked. The germline V gene has CDR1 SGHVS and CDR2 FQNEAQ. This CDR3 has 15 amino acids. CDR3 sequence: CASSLRQGSYNEQFF.

The CDR3 here is CASSFPGSRYYEQYF. The chain joins TRBV11-2 to TRBJ2-7; the TCRdb call, TRBD1, lacks DNA for checking. Germline V gives CDR1 SGHAT, CDR2 FQNNGV. This CDR3 has 15 residues.